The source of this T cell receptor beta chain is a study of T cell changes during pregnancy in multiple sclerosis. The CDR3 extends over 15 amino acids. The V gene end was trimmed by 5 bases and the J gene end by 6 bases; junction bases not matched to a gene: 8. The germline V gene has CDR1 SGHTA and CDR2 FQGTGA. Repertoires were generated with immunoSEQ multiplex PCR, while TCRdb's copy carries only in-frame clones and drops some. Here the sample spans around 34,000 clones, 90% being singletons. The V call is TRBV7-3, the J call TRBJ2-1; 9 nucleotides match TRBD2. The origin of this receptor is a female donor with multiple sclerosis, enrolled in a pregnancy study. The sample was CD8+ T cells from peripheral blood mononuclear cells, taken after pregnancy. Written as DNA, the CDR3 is TGTGCCAGCAGCCTAATAGCGGGGGAGGTCAATGAGCAGTTCTTC. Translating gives CASSLIAGEVNEQFF. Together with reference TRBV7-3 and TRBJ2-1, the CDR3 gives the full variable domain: GAGVSQTPSNKVTEKGKYVELRCDPISGHTALYWYRQSLGQGPEFLIYFQGTGAADDSGLPNDRFFAVRPEGSVSTLKIQRTERGDSAVYLCASSLIAGEVNEQFFGPGTRLTVL.